Below, 26 T cell receptor beta chains from the same sample are listed, as sequenced in a study of blood T cell repertoires in COVID-19. Sequencing used immunoSEQ multiplex PCR; TCRdb keeps in-frame clones, though not all of them. This sample has some 150,000 clones, with about 88% found just once. The sample was peripheral blood. The receptors derive from a woman older than 75 in a cohort sampled during active or convalescent COVID-19.

This chain uses TRBV18 with TRBJ2-7; 7 bases match TRBD1. This CDR3 region has 13 residues. J was trimmed by 7 bases and V by 3 bases; bases with no gene match: 6. Germline V gene lookup returns CDR1 KGHSH and CDR2 LQKENI. This CDR3 reads CASSPIGQVEQYF. The DNA for the CDR3 is TGTGCCAGCTCACCCATTGGACAGGTTGAGCAGTACTTC.

V gene TRBV2 combines with J gene TRBJ2-6; D unresolved. CDR3 length: 14 residues. Germline V gene lookup returns CDR1 SNHLY and CDR2 FYNNEI. V lost 7 bases and J 0 bases, leaving 7 bases between the germline ends. CDR3 sequence reads: CASMYSSGANVLTF. CDR3 DNA sequence: TGTGCCAGCATGTATAGCTCTGGGGCCAACGTCCTGACTTTC.

About this clone itself: Other DNA sequences of this sample code for an identical CDR3. The chain carries TRBV5-1 and TRBJ2-5; D gene unclear. Germline V gene sequence: CDR1 SGHRS, CDR2 YFSETQ. CDR3 length: 14 amino acids. Trimming took 0 bases from V and 5 from J, leaving 11 bases between them. The CDR3 nucleotides read TGCGCCAGCAGCTTGGCCCCAGGCGAGGAGACCCAGTACTTC. This gives the protein CASSLAPGEETQYF.

The V call is TRBV7-2, the J call TRBJ2-1; the match to TRBD2 covers 7 bases. This CDR3 is built from 15 residues. CDR1 is SGHTA and CDR2 is FQGNSA in the germline V gene. V gave up 1 base and J gave up 6 bases; unmatched junction bases: 6. The DNA for the CDR3 is TGTGCCAGCAGCTTAGGCTCGTGGGGGGGCAATGAGCAGTTCTTC. This sequence encodes CASSLGSWGGNEQFF.

The J gene is TRBJ2-7, the V gene TRBV7-9; the match to TRBD2 covers 10 bases. The CDR3 is 15 residues long. The junction had 4 bases not matched to a gene; V was cut back by 5 bases and J by 0 bases. Germline V gives CDR1 SEHNR, CDR2 FQNEAQ (reference sequence). CDR3: CASSISGGFSYEQYF. CDR3 nucleotide sequence: TGTGCCAGCAGCATTAGCGGGGGGTTCTCCTACGAGCAGTACTTC.

The chain uses TRBV5-1 and TRBJ2-5, with a tentative D call TRBD1 (6 bases). The CDR3 extends over 14 amino acids. Looked up from germline, CDR1 is SGHRS and CDR2 is YFSETQ. V was trimmed by 5 bases and J by 2 bases, leaving 13 bases between them. CDR3 nucleotide sequence: TGCGCCAGCAGATCCGGACAGTCACAAGAGACCCAGTACTTC. Amino acid sequence: CASRSGQSQETQYF.

V gene TRBV12-3 or TRBV12-4 combines with J gene TRBJ2-7; a possible D gene is TRBD2 (5 bases). V gave up 0 bases and J gave up 5 bases, with 8 bases separating them. The CDR3 extends over 13 amino acids. CDR3 DNA sequence: TGTGCCAGCAGTTTAGCCGAGGGCCACGAGCAGTACTTC. It codes for CASSLAEGHEQYF.

This clone was counted once. The gene calls are TRBV3-1 (or the pseudogene TRBV3-2) and TRBJ1-2; 9 bases agree with TRBD1. CDR1 is LGHDT and CDR2 is YNNKEL in the germline V gene (reference sequence). This CDR3 region has 15 residues. After removal of 1 base from V and 7 bases from J, the junction contained 7 bases not matched to a gene. The CDR3: CASSQGTGDVGGYTF. In nucleotides, the CDR3 is TGTGCCAGCAGCCAAGGGACAGGGGATGTGGGTGGCTACACCTTC.

Only one count was recorded for this clone. The rearrangement uses TRBV7-2 and TRBJ1-6, with D possibly matching TRBD1 (6 bases). The CDR3 contains 14 residues. V was shortened by 1 base and J by 6 bases, with 7 bases between the two germline ends. CDR1 and CDR2 (germline): SGHTA, FQGNSA. CDR3 nucleotide sequence: TGTGCCAGCAGCTTAGGCAGGGGTAATTCACCCCTCCACTTT. This sequence encodes CASSLGRGNSPLHF.

CDR3 nucleotides: TGTGCCAGCAGCCAAGATTTAAGGGGGAGGGGCACTGAAGCTTTCTTT. It codes for CASSQDLRGRGTEAFF. V usage is TRBV3-1 (or the pseudogene TRBV3-2) and J usage is TRBJ1-1, with TRBD1 as a possible D gene (6 bases). With 0 bases removed from V and 4 bases from J, the gap between germline ends came to 15 bases. The CDR3 has 16 amino acids. In germline, CDR1 is LGHDT, CDR2 YNNKEL (reference sequence).

J is TRBJ1-5 and V is TRBV5-1; the D is unclear. Germline V gene data show CDR1 as SGHRS and CDR2 as YFSETQ. The CDR3 sequence is 14 residues long. The V end was cut by 4 bases, the J end by 5 bases, with 13 bases between. The CDR3 reads CASSVDSGYQPQHF. CDR3 coding DNA: TGCGCCAGCAGCGTGGATTCGGGGTATCAGCCCCAGCATTTT.

The gene calls are TRBV4-1 and TRBJ1-2; tentative D call: TRBD1 (6 bases). Germline-derived CDR1 and CDR2 are MGHRA and YSYEKL. V gave up 0 bases and J gave up 6 bases, with 14 bases separating them. This CDR3 has 15 amino acids. This chain's CDR3 is CASSQEPRGSHGYTF. CDR3 nucleotides: TGCGCCAGCAGCCAAGAACCCAGGGGATCACATGGCTACACCTTC.

V is TRBV4-3 and J is TRBJ1-1; no definite D call. This CDR3 has 15 residues. Germline CDR1 reads LGHNA; CDR2 reads YSLEER. V dropped 1 base and J dropped 1 base, with 10 bases sitting between them. The CDR3 DNA follows: TGCGCCAGCAGCCAAGTGGCGGATGGGAACACTGAAGCTTTCTTT. It codes for CASSQVADGNTEAFF.

The gene calls are TRBV20-1 and TRBJ1-4; D not resolved. The V end lost 3 bases, the J end lost 3 bases, and 11 bases lay between the germline ends. This CDR3 contains 14 residues. Germline CDR1 DFQATT, CDR2 SNEGSKA (reference sequence). CDR3 sequence: CSASVGRANEKLFF. The CDR3 DNA is TGCAGTGCTAGTGTGGGGAGGGCTAATGAAAAACTGTTTTTT.

This clone was observed a single time. This chain links TRBV3-1 (or the pseudogene TRBV3-2) with TRBJ2-4; 9 nucleotides line up with TRBD1. The CDR3 has 15 residues. J lost 3 bases, V lost 2 bases, and 2 bases had no gene match. CDR1 is LGHDT and CDR2 is YNNKEL in the germline V gene (reference sequence). CDR3 sequence: CASSQPTGGKNIQYF. In DNA form, the CDR3 reads TGTGCCAGCAGCCAACCGACAGGGGGCAAAAACATTCAGTACTTC.

The chain combines TRBV9 with TRBJ2-3, with D perhaps matching TRBD2 (5 bases). The CDR3 is 15 amino acids. The V gene's germline CDR1 is SGDLS and CDR2 YYNGEE. V lost 4 bases and J 2 bases, leaving 14 bases between the germline ends. The CDR3 reads CASSPLASPTDTQYF. The CDR3 coding sequence is TGTGCCAGCAGCCCCTTAGCTAGCCCCACAGATACGCAGTATTTT.

A word on this clone: The same CDR3 can be traced to other DNA sequences in this sample. The chain carries TRBV5-1 and TRBJ2-5, with TRBD1 identical over 9 bases. V shed 5 bases, J shed 5 bases, and the junction held 7 bases outside the gene matches. Germline CDR1 reads SGHRS; CDR2 reads YFSETQ. CDR3 length: 14 residues. CDR3 DNA: TGCGCCAGCAGTCCGGGACAGGGAGGCGAGACCCAGTACTTC. It is translated as CASSPGQGGETQYF. Full variable domain (outside the CDR3, taken from reference TRBV5-1 and TRBJ2-5): KAGVTQTPRYLIKTRGQQVTLSCSPISGHRSVSWYQQTPGQGLQFLFEYFSETQRNKGNFPGRFSGRQFSNSRSEMNVSTLELGDSALYLCASSPGQGGETQYFGPGTRLLVL.

The chain uses TRBV28 and TRBJ1-1; TRBD1 aligns across 8 bases. The CDR3 loop spans 16 amino acids. The junction had 10 bases not matched to a gene; V was cut back by 7 bases and J by 0 bases. CDR1 and CDR2 from the germline V gene are MDHEN and SYDVKM. This chain's CDR3 is CASTSTGGDMNTEAFF. The CDR3 coding sequence is TGTGCCAGCACCTCCACAGGGGGAGACATGAACACTGAAGCTTTCTTT.

The gene calls are TRBV5-1 and TRBJ2-1; TRBD2 matches 14 bases. V lost 3 bases and J lost 10; bases outside the gene matches: 9. This CDR3 has 16 residues. Germline V gene data show CDR1 as SGHRS and CDR2 as YFSETQ. Written as DNA, the CDR3 is TGCGCCAGCAGCTCCCGACCGGGACTAGCGGGAGTCGAGCAGTTCTTC. This translates into CASSSRPGLAGVEQFF.

The chain joins TRBV5-1 to TRBJ2-5, with TRBD1 matching 8 bases. The CDR3 has 14 residues. CDR1 is SGHRS, CDR2 YFSETQ, per germline. The V segment lost 4 bases and the J segment 4 bases; nucleotides outside the gene matches: 6. CDR3 in DNA: TGCGCCAGCAGCAGCCCCGGGACAGGAGAGACCCAGTACTTC. It yields the protein CASSSPGTGETQYF.

The chain uses TRBV3-1 (or the pseudogene TRBV3-2) and TRBJ1-2, with a possible D match to TRBD1 (6 bases). CDR3 length: 16 amino acids. Trimming stripped 4 bases from V and 6 bases from J, with 21 bases between. CDR1 is LGHDT and CDR2 is YNNKEL in the germline V gene (reference sequence). CDR3 region: CASSPALTNRAHGYTF. As DNA, the CDR3 is TGTGCCAGCAGCCCCGCCCTAACCAACAGGGCCCATGGCTACACCTTC.

The chain uses TRBV7-2 and TRBJ2-3; 8 bases map to TRBD2. The CDR3 covers 16 residues. Germline CDR1 reads SGHTA; CDR2 reads FQGNSA. Trimming removed 4 bases from V and 5 bases from J; junction bases left unmatched: 11. This CDR3 is CASSSQRGGPGDTQYF. The CDR3 DNA follows: TGTGCCAGCAGCTCCCAACGGGGGGGGCCGGGAGATACGCAGTATTTT.

This sequence joins TRBV28 and TRBJ1-5; D remains ambiguous. Per germline, CDR1 MDHEN and CDR2 SYDVKM. Trimming shortened V by 2 bases and J by 3 bases, and 11 bases separated the two germline ends. This CDR3 comprises 15 residues. The CDR3, as DNA: TGTGCCAGCAGTTTAATAGTCATTGACAATCAGCCCCAGCATTTT. It is translated as CASSLIVIDNQPQHF.

The V and J genes are TRBV4-3 and TRBJ1-6, with TRBD1 matching 10 bases. The CDR3 is 15 residues long. Looked up from germline, CDR1 is LGHNA and CDR2 is YSLEER. Trimming took 2 bases from V and 7 from J; bases not matched to a gene: 2. The CDR3: CASSQKGQGNSPLHF. CDR3 in DNA: TGCGCCAGCAGCCAAAAGGGACAGGGGAATTCACCCCTCCACTTT.

This sequence joins TRBV28 and TRBJ2-7; D may be TRBD2 (6 bases). CDR1 is MDHEN and CDR2 is SYDVKM in the germline V gene. The V and J ends lost 6 bases and 3 bases respectively, with 15 bases between them. The CDR3 length is 14 residues. DNA for the CDR3: TGTGCCAGCAGCCTCGTGGGGGGAAACTACGAGCAGTACTTC. Translated, it gives CASSLVGGNYEQYF.

V usage is TRBV7-9 and J usage is TRBJ1-2; D unclear. This CDR3 spans 14 amino acids. V shed 1 base and J shed 3 bases, with 9 bases lying between them. Germline assignment: CDR1 SEHNR and CDR2 FQNEAQ (reference sequence). CDR3 nucleotide sequence: TGTGCCAGCAGCTTAGGAACCGGGGACTATGGCTACACCTTC. Translated: CASSLGTGDYGYTF.